The entry that follows covers one T cell receptor beta chain sequence. The antigen remains unidentified. Trimming removed 2 bases at V and 8 bases at J, with 13 bases between. The germline V gene has CDR1 DFQATT and CDR2 SNEGSKA (reference sequence). There are 13 residues in the CDR3. The sample originates from a study of T cell repertoires in cytomegalovirus infection. Study background: Researchers turned to recently identified HLA-C-restricted CMV epitopes as well as well-studied HLA-B-restricted ones. From public TCR beta signatures came an indication of both CMV infection and matching HLA type. Study-wide points: The study found HLA-C-restricted CMV-specific TCR beta clonotypes dominating the ex vivo response.

TCRdb re-analysed the reads in MiXCR, keeping a single row per CDR3 protein. The data show about 920,000 distinct CDR3 sequences, roughly a third seen once. This receptor was identified in a human donor in good health (CMV status not recorded). Some clones in this sample may be carry-over from other donors' samples. The chain is built from TRBV20-1 and TRBJ2-1; D is unclear. This specimen consisted of cultured CD8+ T cells from PBMCs, obtained from culture after CMV antigen stimulation. The CDR3 loop reads CSARTWRGDEQFF. DNA for the CDR3: TGCAGTGCTAGAACCTGGCGTGGGGATGAGCAGTTCTTC.